A selection of T cell receptor beta chains follows, all from one sample in a study of technical replicates of blood from a few donors. Sequencing was performed with immunoSEQ multiplex PCR; in TCRdb, only in-frame clones are kept and a portion is missing. In the table there are around 100,000 clones, approximately 94% of which are singletons. The sequenced sample consisted of T cells isolated from PBMCs. The receptors come from a human donor in good health. Both conserved end residues are part of each CDR3. The D gene is left open where the match is weak.

d_gene,v_gene,j_gene,CDR3aa,CDR3nt
NA,TRBV5-1,TRBJ2-7,CASSLTGNRYEQYF,TGCGCCAGCAGCTTGACAGGAAATCGCTACGAGCAGTACTTC
TRBD1,TRBV12-5,TRBJ1-2,CASGVDRNYGYTF,TGTGCTAGTGGTGTGGACAGGAACTATGGCTACACCTTC
TRBD1,TRBV14,TRBJ1-2,CASSQEQFGARTGDYTF,TGTGCCAGCAGCCAAGAACAATTCGGAGCCAGGACAGGGGACTACACCTTC
NA,TRBV6-5,TRBJ2-5,CASSITGMETQYF,TGTGCCAGCAGCATAACAGGGATGGAGACCCAGTACTTC
NA,TRBV7-2,TRBJ2-1,CASSLFRGDNEQFF,TGTGCCAGCAGCTTATTCCGCGGGGACAATGAGCAGTTCTTC
NA,TRBV19,TRBJ1-4,CASSISGWQGYLAFF,TGTGCCAGTAGTATCTCTGGTTGGCAGGGATATTTGGCGTTTTTT
TRBD1,TRBV7-6,TRBJ2-1,CASSYDRGYEQFF,TGTGCCAGCAGCTATGACAGGGGCTATGAGCAGTTCTTC
NA,TRBV18,TRBJ2-1,CASSPLQGNEQFF,TGTGCCAGCTCACCGCTACAGGGAAATGAGCAGTTCTTC
NA,TRBV5-1,TRBJ1-1,CASSQNEGNTEAFF,TGCGCCAGCTCACAAAACGAGGGGAACACTGAAGCTTTCTTT
NA,TRBV2,TRBJ2-7,CASSGGSNYEQYF,TGTGCCAGCAGTGGCGGGTCGAACTACGAGCAGTACTTC
NA,TRBV9,TRBJ2-3,CASSVDEGVTDTQYF,TGTGCCAGCAGCGTAGATGAGGGAGTCACAGATACGCAGTATTTT
NA,TRBV6-5,TRBJ1-2,CATTRSGVGYGYTF,TGTGCCACTACCCGGTCCGGAGTTGGCTATGGCTACACCTTC